Each of the 26 T cell receptor beta chains below was sequenced from the same sample in a study of response to subunit inactivated influenza vaccine. MiXCR, run by TCRdb on the RT-PCR reads, gives a single entry per CDR3 protein. The table lists roughly 700,000 distinct CDR3 sequences, approximately 13% of them singletons. Specimen: PBMCs from blood, collected roughly 15 days before vaccination. The receptors stem from a man aged 50 to 60 who received an inactivated influenza vaccine.

This clonotype turned up a few times. CDR3 nucleotides: TGTGCCAGCAGTTACATCGTCGGCGGCACAGATACGCAGTATTTT. It translates to CASSYIVGGTDTQYF. The chain recombines TRBV6-5 with TRBJ2-3; D is unclear. V lost 2 bases and J 1 base, leaving 10 bases between the germline ends. Per germline, CDR1 MNHEY and CDR2 SVGAGI. This CDR3 region has 15 residues.

J is TRBJ2-7 and V is TRBV20-1, with a tentative D call TRBD2 (6 bases). Trimming took off 6 bases at V and 2 bases at J, with 11 bases between the two ends. The germline CDR1 and CDR2 sequences are DFQATT and SNEGSKA (reference sequence). CDR3 size: 12 residues. The CDR3 nucleotides read TGCAGTGCAAAAGCGGGCGCCTACGAGCAGTACTTC. Amino acids: CSAKAGAYEQYF.

J is TRBJ2-7 and V is TRBV6-5, with 11 nucleotides matching TRBD2. After removal of 2 bases from V and 6 bases from J, the junction contained 9 bases not matched to a gene. Looked up from germline, CDR1 is MNHEY and CDR2 is SVGAGI. CDR3 length: 16 amino acids. The CDR3: CASSYPPASGRFEQYF. The CDR3 nucleotides are TGTGCCAGCAGTTACCCCCCGGCTAGCGGGAGGTTCGAGCAGTACTTC.

A few counts support this clonotype. V gene TRBV29-1 combines with J gene TRBJ1-4; 9 positions match TRBD1. This CDR3 contains 15 residues. Germline lookup yields CDR1 SQVTM and CDR2 ANQGSEA. Trimming took 3 bases from V and 8 from J; bases not matched to a gene: 10. The CDR3 sequence is CSVDEGQGRGEKLFF. DNA of the CDR3: TGCAGCGTTGATGAGGGACAGGGAAGAGGAGAAAAACTGTTTTTT.

The V call is TRBV20-1, the J call TRBJ2-7; 8 bases are shared with TRBD2. Germline V gives CDR1 DFQATT, CDR2 SNEGSKA (reference sequence). The CDR3 covers 10 residues. The CDR3 protein is CGCGGQEQYF. The CDR3 region has the DNA TGCGGGTGCGGGGGGCAGGAGCAGTACTTC.

This clonotype has a handful of counts. V usage is TRBV3-1 and J usage is TRBJ2-4, with D unclear. V shed 4 bases and J shed 4 bases, with 5 bases lying between them. The length of the CDR3 is 12 residues. Germline-derived CDR1 and CDR2 are LGHDT and YNNKEL (reference sequence). The CDR3 spells CASSRNKNIQYF. The CDR3 DNA reads as TGTGCCAGCAGCCGGAATAAAAACATTCAGTACTTC.

This clonotype was seen a few times. The V gene is TRBV9, the J gene TRBJ2-3, with 10 bases that match TRBD2. V shed 4 bases, J shed 3 bases, and the junction held 5 bases outside the gene matches. Germline loops: CDR1 SGDLS, CDR2 YYNGEE. The CDR3 spans 15 residues. The CDR3 DNA reads TGTGCCAGCAGCCCCCTAGCGGGAGAAACAGATACGCAGTATTTT. This encodes CASSPLAGETDTQYF.

The chain employs TRBV9 and TRBJ2-1; perhaps TRBD1 as D (6 bases). Per germline, CDR1 SGDLS and CDR2 YYNGEE. The V gene lost 1 base and the J gene lost 2 bases, with 13 bases spanning the gap. The CDR3 extends over 16 amino acids. CDR3 nucleotides: TGTGCCAGCAGCGTAATAGAACAGGGAACCTACAATGAGCAGTTCTTC. Protein sequence: CASSVIEQGTYNEQFF.

This clonotype has more than one count but fewer than ten. The chain recombines TRBV30 with TRBJ1-3; D is perhaps TRBD1 (6 bases). The germline V gene encodes CDR1 GTSNPN and CDR2 SVGIG (reference sequence). CDR3 length: 16 residues. Trimming pared 1 base from V and 3 bases from J, leaving 16 bases between. CDR3 residues: CAWSAFPGHHGNTIYF. The CDR3 DNA follows: TGTGCCTGGAGTGCATTTCCGGGACATCATGGAAACACCATATATTTT.

There are a few counts of this clonotype. The chain recombines TRBV11-2 with TRBJ1-4; possibly TRBD1 for D (5 bases). Germline lookup yields CDR1 SGHAT and CDR2 FQNNGV. Trimming removed 1 base from V and 4 bases from J, with 10 bases in between. This CDR3 is 15 amino acids long. Here the CDR3 DNA reads TGTGCCAGCAGCTTAGCCGGGGCTAGTAATGAAAAACTGTTTTTT. As protein: CASSLAGASNEKLFF.

The J gene is TRBJ2-5, the V gene TRBV29-1; D gene unclear. The CDR3 sequence is 12 residues long. Trimming left V 1 base short and J 3 bases short, with 6 bases between. Germline values: CDR1 SQVTM, CDR2 ANQGSEA. DNA for the CDR3: TGCAGCGTTGAAGTTCAGAAAGAGACCCAGTACTTC. It is translated as CSVEVQKETQYF.

The table lists this clonotype with a few counts. The V and J genes are TRBV28 and TRBJ2-1, with 11 bases matching TRBD1. The CDR3 has 15 amino acids. CDR1 MDHEN and CDR2 SYDVKM come from the germline V gene. The ends lost 2 bases at V and 12 bases at J; junction bases unmatched: 9. The CDR3 region has the DNA TGTGCCAGCAGTTTAGGGGGACAGGGGGTTGGAGGGCAGTTCTTC. This gives the protein CASSLGGQGVGGQFF.

This clonotype has ten or more counts. The chain combines TRBV4-1 with TRBJ2-3; 8 bases map to TRBD2. With V trimmed by 0 bases and J by 6 bases, 8 bases remained unmatched. The germline V gene has CDR1 MGHRA and CDR2 YSYEKL. The CDR3 length is 16 residues. Written as DNA, the CDR3 is TGCGCCAGCAGCCAAGATTCAGGCGGGGGGCTCGATACGCAGTATTTT. It is translated as CASSQDSGGGLDTQYF.

The chain carries TRBV20-1 and TRBJ2-7; TRBD2 matches at 13 bases. The CDR3 spans 15 residues. Trimming took 3 bases from V and 6 from J; bases not matched to a gene: 8. Germline CDR1 DFQATT, CDR2 SNEGSKA (reference sequence). The CDR3 bases are TGCAGTGCTAGGGGGACTAGCGGGACCGCTGCCGAGCAGTACTTC. Translation gives CSARGTSGTAAEQYF.

This clonotype was found a few times. A junction end diverges from the germline sequence, so it may reflect a read error. The chain is built from TRBV7-7 and TRBJ2-2, with D perhaps matching TRBD1 or TRBD2 (6 bases each). In germline, CDR1 is SSHAT, CDR2 FNYEAQ (reference sequence). The CDR3 totals 13 residues. The CDR3 DNA reads TGTGCTAGCAGTACAGGGAGGTCCGGGGAGCTGTTTTTT. This encodes CASSTGRSGELFF.

This clonotype appeared a few times. The gene calls are TRBV21-1 and TRBJ2-4; the table names TRBD1, a call not compared with the DNA. TRBV21-1 counts as a pseudogene. The CDR3 spans 20 residues. CDR3 bases: TGTGCCAGCAGCAAAGAGGATACGGAGATACGGACAGAAACCAAAAACATTCAGTACTTC. It codes for CASSKEDTEIRTETKNIQYF.

The chain carries TRBV4-2 and TRBJ2-3; TRBD2 aligns across 12 bases. The CDR3 spans 17 residues. The germline gives CDR1 LGHNA, CDR2 YNFKEQ. Losses at the gene ends were 1 base for V and 2 bases for J; bases not matched to a gene: 4. The CDR3 nucleotides read TGTGCCAGCAGCCAAGCCTCTAGCGGGAGGGCCACAGATACGCAGTATTTT. Translated: CASSQASSGRATDTQYF.

This clonotype occurred a few times. V gene TRBV6-1 combines with J gene TRBJ2-1; possible D gene TRBD1, 6 bases. Trimming stripped 6 bases from V and 1 base from J, with 16 bases between. Per germline, CDR1 MNHNS and CDR2 SASEGT. The CDR3 is made up of 16 amino acids. The CDR3 sequence is CASSPRYRVSYNEQFF. The CDR3 nucleotides read TGTGCCAGCAGCCCCCGTTACAGGGTATCCTACAATGAGCAGTTCTTC.

The CDR3 loop reads CASSQHGTSGANVLTF. CDR3 bases: TGTGCCAGCAGTCAACACGGAACGTCTGGGGCCAACGTCCTGACTTTC. This chain uses TRBV6-1 with TRBJ2-6; D is ambiguous. The CDR3 is 16 residues long. Trimming stripped 5 bases from V and 1 base from J, with 12 bases between. Germline V gene sequence: CDR1 MNHNS, CDR2 SASEGT.

This clonotype has only a few counts. The chain is built from TRBV7-2 and TRBJ2-2; TRBD1 is a possible D gene (6 bases). V was trimmed by 4 bases and J by 6 bases, leaving 12 bases between them. This CDR3 region has 14 residues. Germline V CDR1 and CDR2: SGHTA, FQGNSA. In DNA form, the CDR3 reads TGTGCCAGCAGCTATTACAGGGACGCCGGGGAGCTGTTTTTT. Translation gives CASSYYRDAGELFF.

V usage is TRBV3-1 and J usage is TRBJ2-7; D remains ambiguous. CDR1 is LGHDT and CDR2 is YNNKEL in the germline V gene (reference sequence). The CDR3 loop spans 14 amino acids. V lost 1 base and J lost 2, with 9 bases in between. The CDR3 sequence: CASSQGVGTYEQYF. Written as DNA, the CDR3 is TGTGCCAGCAGCCAAGGTGTCGGAACCTACGAGCAGTACTTC.

The chain recombines TRBV11-2 with TRBJ2-2; 7 nucleotides agree with TRBD1. Germline lookup yields CDR1 SGHAT and CDR2 FQNNGV. V trimming: 7 bases; J trimming: 2 bases; junction bases outside the gene matches: 4. The CDR3 sequence is 14 residues long. The CDR3 region is CASNDRENTGELFF. CDR3 DNA: TGTGCCAGCAACGACAGGGAAAACACCGGGGAGCTGTTTTTT.

This clonotype came up many times. This sequence joins TRBV29-1 and TRBJ1-5; D perhaps matches TRBD1 (5 bases). The germline V gene encodes CDR1 SQVTM and CDR2 ANQGSEA. The CDR3 covers 17 residues. V shed 7 bases and J shed 2 bases, with 24 bases lying between them. CDR3 sequence reads: CSAILEFEVQGNQPQHF. The CDR3 bases are TGCAGCGCTATATTAGAATTCGAGGTACAGGGCAATCAGCCCCAGCATTTT.

This clonotype was detected only a few times. The chain carries TRBV9 and TRBJ1-1; a weak D match, TRBD1 (5 bases). Trimming shortened V by 4 bases and J by 6 bases, and 13 bases separated the two germline ends. Germline V gene sequence: CDR1 SGDLS, CDR2 YYNGEE. The CDR3 length is 13 residues. The CDR3 loop reads CASSSPQGAEAFF. The CDR3 nucleotides are TGTGCCAGCAGCTCCCCCCAGGGCGCTGAAGCTTTCTTT. The full variable domain, rest sourced from reference TRBV9 and TRBJ1-1, is DSGVTQTPKHLITATGQRVTLRCSPRSGDLSVYWYQQSLDQGLQFLIQYYNGEERAKGNILERFSAQQFPDLHSELNLSSLELGDSALYFCASSSPQGAEAFFGQGTRLTVV.

This chain links TRBV11-2 with TRBJ2-7; D might be TRBD1 (5 bases). The length of the CDR3 is 14 residues. CDR1 and CDR2 from the germline V gene are SGHAT and FQNNGV. Trimming took off 1 base at V and 3 bases at J, with 10 bases between the two ends. This CDR3 is CASSLAPGRYEQYF. CDR3 DNA: TGTGCCAGCAGCTTAGCCCCAGGGCGCTACGAGCAGTACTTC.

The chain uses TRBV13 and TRBJ2-7, with unresolved D. The CDR3 runs to 16 residues. The germline V gene has CDR1 PRHDT and CDR2 FYEKMQ (reference sequence). Trimming pared 0 bases from V and 7 bases from J, leaving 19 bases between. CDR3 in DNA: TGTGCCAGCAGCTTAGGAGGCGTGTCCAACAACTATGAGCAGTACTTC. Protein product: CASSLGGVSNNYEQYF.